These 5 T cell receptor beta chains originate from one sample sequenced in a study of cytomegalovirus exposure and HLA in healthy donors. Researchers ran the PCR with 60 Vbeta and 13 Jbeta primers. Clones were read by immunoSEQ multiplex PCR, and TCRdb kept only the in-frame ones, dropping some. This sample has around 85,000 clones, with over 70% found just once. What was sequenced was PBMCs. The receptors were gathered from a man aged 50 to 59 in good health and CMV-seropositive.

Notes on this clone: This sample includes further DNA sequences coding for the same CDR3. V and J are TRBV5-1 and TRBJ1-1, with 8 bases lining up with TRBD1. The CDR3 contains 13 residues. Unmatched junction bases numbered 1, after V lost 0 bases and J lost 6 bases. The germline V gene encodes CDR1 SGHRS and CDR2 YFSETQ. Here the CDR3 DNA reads TGCGCCAGCAGCTTGGCAGGGGGCCCTGAAGCTTTCTTT. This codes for CASSLAGGPEAFF. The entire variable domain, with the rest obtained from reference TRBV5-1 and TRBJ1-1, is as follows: KAGVTQTPRYLIKTRGQQVTLSCSPISGHRSVSWYQQTPGQGLQFLFEYFSETQRNKGNFPGRFSGRQFSNSRSEMNVSTLELGDSALYLCASSLAGGPEAFFGQGTRLTVV.

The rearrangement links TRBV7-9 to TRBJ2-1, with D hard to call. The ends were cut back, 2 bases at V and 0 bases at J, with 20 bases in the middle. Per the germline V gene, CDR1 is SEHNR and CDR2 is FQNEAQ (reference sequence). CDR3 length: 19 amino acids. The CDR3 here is CASSLFGSQRLSSYNEQFF. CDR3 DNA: TGTGCCAGCAGCTTATTCGGGTCTCAACGACTTAGCTCCTACAATGAGCAGTTCTTC.

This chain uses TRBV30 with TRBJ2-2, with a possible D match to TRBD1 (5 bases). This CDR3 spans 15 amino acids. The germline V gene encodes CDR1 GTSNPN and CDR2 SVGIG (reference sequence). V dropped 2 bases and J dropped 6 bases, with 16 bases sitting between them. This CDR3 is CAWSLGPGVPGELFF. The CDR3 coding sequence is TGTGCCTGGAGTCTGGGGCCCGGTGTCCCCGGGGAGCTGTTTTTT.

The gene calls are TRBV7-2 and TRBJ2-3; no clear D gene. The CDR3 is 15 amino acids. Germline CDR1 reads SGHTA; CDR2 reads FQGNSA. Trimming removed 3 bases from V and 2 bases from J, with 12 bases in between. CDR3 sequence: CASSFVSRNTDTQYF. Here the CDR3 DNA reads TGTGCCAGCAGCTTCGTATCCAGGAACACAGATACGCAGTATTTT.

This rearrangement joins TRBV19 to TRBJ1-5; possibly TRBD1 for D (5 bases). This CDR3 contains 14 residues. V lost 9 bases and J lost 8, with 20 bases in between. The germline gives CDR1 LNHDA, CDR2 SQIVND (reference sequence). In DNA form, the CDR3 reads TGTGCCAGCACCACCTCCAGGGCTCATAAGCCCCAGCATTTT. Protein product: CASTTSRAHKPQHF.